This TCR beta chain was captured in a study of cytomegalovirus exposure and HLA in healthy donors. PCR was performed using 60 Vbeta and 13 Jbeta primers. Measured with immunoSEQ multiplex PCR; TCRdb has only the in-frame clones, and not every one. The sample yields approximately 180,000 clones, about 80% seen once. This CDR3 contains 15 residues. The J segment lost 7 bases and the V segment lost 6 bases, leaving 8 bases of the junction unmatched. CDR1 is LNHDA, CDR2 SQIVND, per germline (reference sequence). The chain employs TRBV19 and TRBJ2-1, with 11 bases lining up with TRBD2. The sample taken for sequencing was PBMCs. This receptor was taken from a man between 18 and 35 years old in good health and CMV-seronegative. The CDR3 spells CASSDSGGATNEQFF. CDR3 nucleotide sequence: TGTGCCAGTAGCGATAGCGGGGGGGCTACGAATGAGCAGTTCTTC.